This TCR beta chain came from a study of blood T cells in healthy people across ages. Study-level findings and limits: Estimated diversity that came from one million T cells was considered an underestimate. Observed TCR beta diversity per million T cells went down as age went up. This fall followed a roughly linear course with age.

Germline V lookup: CDR1 SGDLS, CDR2 YYNGEE. Trimming cost V 0 bases and J 2 bases, with 11 bases left between them. CDR3 length equals 15 residues. Total RNA was isolated from each sample in quantities of at least 6 micrograms. Sample-barcoded 5' priming and a J-beta primer mix drove a second PCR of 7 to 11 cycles. Samples each returned at least 2.5 million CDR3-containing paired-end reads. TCRdb re-called the 5' RACE reads through MiXCR, storing one row per CDR3 protein. This sample has approximately 800,000 distinct CDR3 sequences, with 30% to 45% found just once. This clonotype was seen only a few times. As yet, its antigen is unknown.

The TCR was taken from a man younger than 35 in good health. The chain joins TRBV9 to TRBJ2-5; D remains ambiguous. The sample comprised blood. This chain's CDR3 is CASSVGGGEQETQYF. The CDR3, as DNA: TGTGCCAGCAGCGTAGGTGGCGGAGAGCAAGAGACCCAGTACTTC.